This T cell receptor beta chain was identified in a study of T-cell reconstitution after alpha-beta-depleted transplantation in children. The sample holds a few counts of this clonotype. Its antigen is undetermined. Unique molecular identifiers were built into the TCRbeta library. TCRdb re-analysed the PCR reads in MiXCR, keeping a single row per CDR3 protein. The table shows about 490,000 distinct CDR3 sequences, with over 9.5% occurring only once. Study-wide results and limits: Surviving recipient T cells and thymic progenitors accounted for the high day-60 TCRbeta diversity observed in some patients.

The CDR3 consists of 15 residues. From germline, CDR1 is MGHRA and CDR2 YSYEKL. Trimming cost V 1 base and J 5 bases, with 15 bases left between them. The clonotype comes from a child aged 2 to 9 with inherited bone marrow failure, due to receive a stem cell transplant. The sequenced sample was PBMCs, obtained before TCRalphabeta/CD19-depleted stem cell transplant. The chain couples TRBV4-1 to TRBJ2-7; maybe TRBD2 (6 bases). The CDR3 protein is CASSQARLAIDEQYF. The CDR3 nucleotides are TGCGCCAGCAGCCAAGCTCGCCTAGCGATCGACGAGCAGTACTTC.